This T cell receptor beta chain originates from a study of blood T cell repertoires in COVID-19. On the study more broadly: Whether acute or convalescent, the COVID-19 samples came from the United States, Italy and Spain. The cDNA or gDNA used as material had been derived from T cells, B-cell-depleted T cells, or PBMCs.

This clone was seen more than once but under ten times. Original processing notes: By means of reference gene primer amplification, nucleated cell counts were estimated. Using immunoSEQ multiplex PCR, the repertoire was profiled, and TCRdb retains in-frame clones only, with some absent. The V and J calls and the clone size are those of that table, but D and trimming were determined from the DNA. The table shows over 55,000 clones, with about 89% occurring only once. The ends were cut back, 6 bases at V and 0 bases at J, with 12 bases in the middle. Germline V gene lookup returns CDR1 LNHDA and CDR2 SQIVND (reference sequence). This CDR3 comprises 16 residues.

V and J are TRBV19 and TRBJ2-6, with D tentatively TRBD2 (7 bases). The receptor's source is a man aged 50-60 years with active COVID-19. Sequenced: peripheral blood. The CDR3 sequence: CASRGGGFSGANVLTF. Here the CDR3 DNA reads TGTGCCAGTAGAGGGGGGGGCTTCTCTGGGGCCAACGTCCTGACTTTC.